Detailed here is one T cell receptor (beta chain). This sample stems from a study of blood T cell repertoires in COVID-19. This CDR3 spans 14 amino acids. The V and J ends lost 1 base and 3 bases respectively, with 10 bases between them. Germline CDR1 reads SGHNT; CDR2 reads YYREEE (reference sequence). Per the original methods: Quantification of nucleated cells was approximated via reference gene primer amplification. Method: immunoSEQ multiplex PCR; TCRdb's copy keeps in-frame clones and lacks some. That table supplies the V and J calls and clone size; D and trimming were determined from the DNA. Among around 100,000 clones listed, more than 80% were seen once.

The source is a woman aged 55-70 years with COVID-19, enrolled during active disease. Sequenced input: peripheral blood. The chain couples TRBV5-4 to TRBJ1-1, with D unclear. CDR3 loop: CASSLYGVHTEAFF. CDR3 coding DNA: TGTGCCAGCAGCTTGTACGGGGTCCACACTGAAGCTTTCTTT.